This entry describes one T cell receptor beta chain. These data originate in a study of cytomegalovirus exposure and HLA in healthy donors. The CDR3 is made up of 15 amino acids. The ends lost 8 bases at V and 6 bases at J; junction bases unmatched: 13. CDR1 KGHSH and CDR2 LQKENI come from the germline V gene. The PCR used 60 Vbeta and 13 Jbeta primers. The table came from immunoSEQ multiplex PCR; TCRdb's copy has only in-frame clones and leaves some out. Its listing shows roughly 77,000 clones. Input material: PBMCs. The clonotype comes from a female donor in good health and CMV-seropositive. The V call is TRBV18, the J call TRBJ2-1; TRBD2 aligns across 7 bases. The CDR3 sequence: CASIPSLAEINEQFF. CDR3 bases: TGTGCCAGCATACCTAGCCTAGCGGAGATCAATGAGCAGTTCTTC.